The T cell receptor beta chain described here comes from a study of T cells after yellow fever vaccination. For TCR, cDNA came from 5'RACE template switching, which added a universal primer site and UMIs. TCRdb called the 5' RACE reads again in MiXCR, with one record for every CDR3 protein. The data contain 200,000 to 250,000 distinct CDR3 sequences, less than 3.5% of them seen just once; the ten biggest clones take up 3.2%. This clonotype occurred many times. Its antigen is undetermined. Germline lookup yields CDR1 SGHDN and CDR2 FVKESK. The CDR3 consists of 15 residues. V gave up 4 bases and J gave up 4 bases; unmatched junction bases: 5. Study-wide points: At around 95% for CD4 and 75% to 90% for CD8, most primary-vaccination clones showed up again after the booster. FACS-sorted repertoires could harbor abundant contaminating bulk-population clonotypes.

The receptor was isolated from a man aged 18 to 29 who received the YFV17D yellow fever vaccine. V and J are TRBV14 and TRBJ1-2; 11 bases map to TRBD1. Sequencing used CD4+ T cells sorted from PBMCs, obtained 10 days after the yellow fever booster vaccination. Here the CDR3 reads CASSRGQGVPYGYTF. The CDR3 bases are TGTGCCAGCAGCCGGGGACAGGGGGTGCCCTATGGCTACACCTTC.